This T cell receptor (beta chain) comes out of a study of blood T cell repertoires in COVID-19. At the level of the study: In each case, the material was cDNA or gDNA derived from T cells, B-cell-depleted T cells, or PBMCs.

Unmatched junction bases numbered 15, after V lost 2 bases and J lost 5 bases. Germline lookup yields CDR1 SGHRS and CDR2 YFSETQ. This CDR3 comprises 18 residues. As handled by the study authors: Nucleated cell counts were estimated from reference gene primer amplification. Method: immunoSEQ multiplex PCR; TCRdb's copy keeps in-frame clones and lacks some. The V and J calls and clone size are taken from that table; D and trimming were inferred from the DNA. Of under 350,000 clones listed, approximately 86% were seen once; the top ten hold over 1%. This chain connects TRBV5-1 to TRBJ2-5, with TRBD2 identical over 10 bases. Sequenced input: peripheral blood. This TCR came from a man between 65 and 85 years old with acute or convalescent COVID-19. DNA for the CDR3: TGCGCCAGCAGCTTCGCAGGTAGCGGGAGGAAGTTAGGGGAGACCCAGTACTTC. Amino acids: CASSFAGSGRKLGETQYF.